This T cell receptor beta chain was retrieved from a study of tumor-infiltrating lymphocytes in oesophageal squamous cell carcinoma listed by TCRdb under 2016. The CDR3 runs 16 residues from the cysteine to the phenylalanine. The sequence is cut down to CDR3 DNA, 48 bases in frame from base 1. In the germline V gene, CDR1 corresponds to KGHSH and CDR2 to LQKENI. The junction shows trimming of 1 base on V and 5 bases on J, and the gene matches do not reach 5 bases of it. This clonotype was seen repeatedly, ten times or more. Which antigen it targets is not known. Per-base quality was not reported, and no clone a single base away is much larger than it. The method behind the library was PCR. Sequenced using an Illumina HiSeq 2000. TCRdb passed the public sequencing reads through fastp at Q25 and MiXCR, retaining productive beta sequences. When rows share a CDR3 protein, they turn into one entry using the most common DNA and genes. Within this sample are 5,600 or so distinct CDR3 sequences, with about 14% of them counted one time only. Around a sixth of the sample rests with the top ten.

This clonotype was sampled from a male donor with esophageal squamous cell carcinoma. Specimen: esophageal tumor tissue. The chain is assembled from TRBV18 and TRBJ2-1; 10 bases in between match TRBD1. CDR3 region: CASSPLGQGGNNEQFF. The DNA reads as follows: TGTGCCAGCTCACCACTAGGACAGGGGGGGAACAATGAGCAGTTCTTC. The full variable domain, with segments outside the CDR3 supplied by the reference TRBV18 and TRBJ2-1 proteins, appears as NAGVMQNPRHLVRRRGQEARLRCSPMKGHSHVYWYRQLPEEGLKFMVYLQKENIIDESGMPKERFSAEFPKEGPSILRIQQVVRGDSAAYFCASSPLGQGGNNEQFFGPGTRLTVL.